The rows below give T cell receptor beta chains drawn from one sample of a study of blood T cells in healthy people across ages. From the 5' RACE reads, TCRdb called clonotypes with MiXCR, one entry per CDR3 protein. This sample has approximately 680,000 distinct CDR3 sequences, with approximately 29% found just once. Material for sequencing was blood. These receptors all stem from a woman of 80 years or more in good health. Each CDR3 is given with its conserved first and last residue. A D gene is named only where the DNA matches it firmly. Clone sizes are given selectively: once, few, many, or a class where the clone is expanded.

D gene	J gene	V gene	clone size	CDR3 protein	CDR3 DNA
-	TRBJ1-2	TRBV4-3	many	CASSQDHQGYGYTF	TGCGCCAGCAGCCAAGATCACCAGGGCTATGGCTACACCTTC
TRBD2	TRBJ2-3	TRBV24-1	many	CATSDSRLASFTDTQYF	TGTGCCACCAGTGATTCCCGACTAGCGAGCTTCACAGATACGCAGTATTTT
-	TRBJ1-2	TRBV28	-	CASGTPGRINYGYTF	TGTGCCAGCGGGACTCCGGGACGGATTAACTATGGCTACACCTTC
-	TRBJ1-1	TRBV29-1	many	CSARWNTEAFF	TGCAGCGCCCGTTGGAACACTGAAGCTTTCTTT
-	TRBJ2-1	TRBV28	many	CASSPAGRDSGHNEQFF	TGTGCCAGCAGTCCGGCGGGTCGGGATTCCGGCCACAATGAGCAGTTCTTC
-	TRBJ2-1	TRBV12-3/TRBV12-4	many	CASNPRGAPYNEQFF	TGTGCCAGCAACCCTCGGGGGGCCCCTTACAATGAGCAGTTCTTC
-	TRBJ2-7	TRBV5-6	many	CASTRGGTFSYEQYF	TGTGCCAGCACCCGCGGTGGGACCTTCTCCTACGAGCAGTACTTC
-	TRBJ1-4	TRBV7-9	many	CASSLKTNEKLFF	TGTGCCAGCAGCTTGAAAACTAATGAAAAACTGTTTTTT
TRBD1	TRBJ2-5	TRBV20-1	-	CSARDVGVGQGGQETQYF	TGCAGTGCTAGAGACGTTGGGGTGGGACAGGGCGGACAAGAGACCCAGTACTTC
-	TRBJ2-2	TRBV29-1	many	CSARGTGELFF	TGCAGCGCCCGAGGCACCGGGGAGCTGTTTTTT
-	TRBJ1-4	TRBV20-1	-	CSARGSRFGANEKLFF	TGCAGTGCTAGAGGGTCCAGATTTGGAGCTAATGAAAAACTGTTTTTT
TRBD1	TRBJ2-2	TRBV5-1	few	CASSLALGTGGYTGELFF	TGCGCCAGCAGCTTAGCCCTCGGGACAGGGGGCTACACCGGGGAGCTGTTTTTT
-	TRBJ1-5	TRBV20-1	-	CSATEISNQPQHF	TGCAGTGCTACAGAAATTAGCAATCAGCCCCAGCATTTT
-	TRBJ2-7	TRBV7-2	few	CASSLLHYEQYF	TGTGCCAGCAGCTTACTCCATTACGAGCAGTACTTC
TRBD1	TRBJ1-2	TRBV18	-	CASSSTKQGARYTF	TGTGCCAGCTCATCAACGAAACAGGGGGCACGCTACACCTTC
TRBD2	TRBJ2-1	TRBV18	-	CASSPGGMRESYNEQFF	TGTGCCAGCTCCCCCGGGGGAATGCGGGAGTCCTACAATGAGCAGTTCTTC
-	TRBJ2-7	TRBV7-2	many	CASSSGSGPYEQYF	TGTGCCAGCAGCTCCGGATCAGGACCCTACGAGCAGTACTTC
-	TRBJ2-1	TRBV7-2	-	CASSSTGLGSYNEQFF	TGTGCCAGCAGCTCGACGGGACTCGGCTCCTACAATGAGCAGTTCTTC
TRBD1	TRBJ1-2	TRBV30	-	CAWSDRGNYGCTF	TGTGCCTGGTCGGACAGGGGGAACTATGGCTGCACCTTC
TRBD2	TRBJ2-7	TRBV4-1	-	CASSQPTSGTYEQYF	TGCGCCAGCAGCCAACCGACTAGCGGTACCTACGAGCAGTACTTC
-	TRBJ1-6	TRBV20-1	-	CSVRATGLDGNSPLHF	TGCAGTGTTAGGGCTACGGGACTCGATGGTAATTCACCCCTCCACTTT
-	TRBJ1-1	TRBV30	-	CACPSRMNTEAFF	TGTGCCTGCCCATCCCGAATGAACACTGAAGCTTTCTTT
TRBD2	TRBJ2-1	TRBV27	-	CASSLTSGRPYNEQFF	TGTGCCAGCAGTTTAACTAGCGGGAGGCCCTACAATGAGCAGTTCTTC